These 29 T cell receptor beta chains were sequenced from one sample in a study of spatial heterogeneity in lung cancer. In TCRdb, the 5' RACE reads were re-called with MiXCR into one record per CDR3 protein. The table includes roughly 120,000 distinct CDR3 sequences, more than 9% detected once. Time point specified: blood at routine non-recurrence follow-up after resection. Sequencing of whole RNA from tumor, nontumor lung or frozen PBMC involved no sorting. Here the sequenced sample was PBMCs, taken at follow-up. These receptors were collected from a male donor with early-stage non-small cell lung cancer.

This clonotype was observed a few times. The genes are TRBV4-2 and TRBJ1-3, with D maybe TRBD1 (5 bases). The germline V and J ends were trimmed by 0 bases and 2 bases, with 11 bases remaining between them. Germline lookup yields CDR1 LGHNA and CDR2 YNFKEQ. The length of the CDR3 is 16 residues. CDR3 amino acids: CASSQDSIRAGNTIYF. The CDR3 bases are TGTGCCAGCAGCCAAGATAGTATCAGGGCTGGAAACACCATATATTTT.

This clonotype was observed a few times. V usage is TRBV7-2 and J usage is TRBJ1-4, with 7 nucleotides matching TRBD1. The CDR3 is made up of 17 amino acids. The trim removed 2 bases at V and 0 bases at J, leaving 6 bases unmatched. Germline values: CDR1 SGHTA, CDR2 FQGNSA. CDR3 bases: TGTGCCAGCAGCTTATGGGGACAGCCTGCAACTAATGAAAAACTGTTTTTT. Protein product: CASSLWGQPATNEKLFF.

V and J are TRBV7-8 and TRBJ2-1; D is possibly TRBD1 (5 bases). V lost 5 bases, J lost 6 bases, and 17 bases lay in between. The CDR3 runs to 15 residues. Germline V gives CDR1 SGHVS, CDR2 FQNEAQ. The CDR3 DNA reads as TGTGCCAGCAGCCAAAGGCTGAGACAGTTCAATGAGCAGTTCTTC. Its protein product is CASSQRLRQFNEQFF.

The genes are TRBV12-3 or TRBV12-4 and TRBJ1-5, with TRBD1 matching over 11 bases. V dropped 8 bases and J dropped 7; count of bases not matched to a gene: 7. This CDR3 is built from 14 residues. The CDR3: CASRRGQGEQPQHF. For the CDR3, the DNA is TGTGCCAGCCGCCGGGGACAGGGGGAGCAGCCCCAGCATTTT.

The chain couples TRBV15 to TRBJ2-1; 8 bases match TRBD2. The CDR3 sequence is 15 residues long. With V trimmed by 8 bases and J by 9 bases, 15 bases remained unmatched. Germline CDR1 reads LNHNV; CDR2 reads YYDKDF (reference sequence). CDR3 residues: CATRKSGGPYSEQFF. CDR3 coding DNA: TGTGCCACCCGGAAGTCGGGGGGGCCTTATAGTGAGCAGTTCTTC.

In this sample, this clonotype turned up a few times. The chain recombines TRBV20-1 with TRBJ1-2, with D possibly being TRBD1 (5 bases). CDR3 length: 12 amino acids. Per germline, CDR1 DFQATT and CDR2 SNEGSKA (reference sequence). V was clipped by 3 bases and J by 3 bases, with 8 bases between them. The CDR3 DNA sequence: TGCAGTGCTAGTGAACAGGACTATGGCTACACCTTC. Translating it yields CSASEQDYGYTF.

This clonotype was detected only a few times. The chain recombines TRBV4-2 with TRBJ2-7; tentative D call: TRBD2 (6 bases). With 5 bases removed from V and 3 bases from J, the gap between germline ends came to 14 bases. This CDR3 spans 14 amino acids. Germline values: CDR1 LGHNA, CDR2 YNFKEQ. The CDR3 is CASSGGAGNYEQYF. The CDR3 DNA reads TGTGCCAGCAGCGGTGGGGCGGGGAACTACGAGCAGTACTTC.

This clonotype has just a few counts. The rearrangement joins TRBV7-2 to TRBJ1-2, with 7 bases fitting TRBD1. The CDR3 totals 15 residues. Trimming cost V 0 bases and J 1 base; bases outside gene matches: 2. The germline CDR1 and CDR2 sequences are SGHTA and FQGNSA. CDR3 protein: CASSLARGNNYGYTF. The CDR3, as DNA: TGTGCCAGCAGCTTAGCCAGGGGGAATAACTATGGCTACACCTTC.

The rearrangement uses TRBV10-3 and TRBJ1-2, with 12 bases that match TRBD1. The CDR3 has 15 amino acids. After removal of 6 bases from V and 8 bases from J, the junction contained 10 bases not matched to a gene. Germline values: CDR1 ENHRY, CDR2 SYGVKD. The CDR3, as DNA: TGTGCCATCAGCGCGACGGGACAGGGGGCGCGGGGCTACACCTTC. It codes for CAISATGQGARGYTF.

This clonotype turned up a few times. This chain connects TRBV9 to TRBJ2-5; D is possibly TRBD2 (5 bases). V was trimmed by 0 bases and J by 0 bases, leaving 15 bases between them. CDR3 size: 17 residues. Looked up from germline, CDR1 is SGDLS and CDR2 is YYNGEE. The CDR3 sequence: CASSVDEGGSNQETQYF. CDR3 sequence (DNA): TGTGCCAGCAGCGTAGACGAAGGAGGCAGCAACCAAGAGACCCAGTACTTC.

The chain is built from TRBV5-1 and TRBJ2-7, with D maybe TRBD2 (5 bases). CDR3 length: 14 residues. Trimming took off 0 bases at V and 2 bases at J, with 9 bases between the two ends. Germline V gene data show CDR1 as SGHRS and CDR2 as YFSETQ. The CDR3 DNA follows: TGCGCCAGCAGCTTGGACTCCGGGACCTACGAGCAGTACTTC. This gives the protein CASSLDSGTYEQYF.

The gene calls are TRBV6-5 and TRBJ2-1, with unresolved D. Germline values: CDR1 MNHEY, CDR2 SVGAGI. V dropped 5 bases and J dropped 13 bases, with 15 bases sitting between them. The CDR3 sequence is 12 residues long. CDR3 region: CASSRFRRDQFF. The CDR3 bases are TGTGCCAGCAGTCGTTTTCGAAGGGATCAGTTCTTC.

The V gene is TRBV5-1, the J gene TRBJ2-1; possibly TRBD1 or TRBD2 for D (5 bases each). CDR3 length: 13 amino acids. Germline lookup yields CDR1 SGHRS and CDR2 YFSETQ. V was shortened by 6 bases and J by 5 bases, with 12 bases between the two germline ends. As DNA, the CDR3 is TGCGCCAGCAACTCCGGGACCAACAATGAGCAGTTCTTC. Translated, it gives CASNSGTNNEQFF.

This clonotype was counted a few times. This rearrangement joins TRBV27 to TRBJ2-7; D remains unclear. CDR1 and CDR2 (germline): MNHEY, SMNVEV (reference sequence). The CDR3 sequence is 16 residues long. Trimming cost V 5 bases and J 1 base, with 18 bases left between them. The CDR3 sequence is CASSPLLRRNSYEQYF. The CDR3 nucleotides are TGTGCCAGCAGTCCACTGTTGAGACGAAATTCCTACGAGCAGTACTTC.

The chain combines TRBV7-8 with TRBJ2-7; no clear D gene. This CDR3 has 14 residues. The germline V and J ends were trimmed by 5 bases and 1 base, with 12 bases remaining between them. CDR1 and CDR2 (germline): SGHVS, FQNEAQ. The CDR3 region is CASSLLEGSYEQYF. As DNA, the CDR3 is TGTGCCAGCAGCCTGCTCGAAGGGTCCTACGAGCAGTACTTC.

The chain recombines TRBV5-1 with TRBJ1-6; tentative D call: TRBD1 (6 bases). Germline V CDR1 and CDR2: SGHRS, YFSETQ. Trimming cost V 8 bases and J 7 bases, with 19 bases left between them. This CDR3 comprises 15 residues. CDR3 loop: CASTTSGQTNSPLHF. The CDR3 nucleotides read TGCGCCAGTACTACCTCAGGACAGACGAATTCACCCCTCCACTTT.

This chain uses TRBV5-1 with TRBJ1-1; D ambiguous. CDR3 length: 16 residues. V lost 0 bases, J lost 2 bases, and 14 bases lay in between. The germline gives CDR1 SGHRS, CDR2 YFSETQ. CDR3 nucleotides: TGCGCCAGCAGCTTGGATAGGAGTGTGTCAAACACTGAAGCTTTCTTT. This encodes CASSLDRSVSNTEAFF. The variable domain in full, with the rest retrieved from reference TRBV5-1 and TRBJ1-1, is KAGVTQTPRYLIKTRGQQVTLSCSPISGHRSVSWYQQTPGQGLQFLFEYFSETQRNKGNFPGRFSGRQFSNSRSEMNVSTLELGDSALYLCASSLDRSVSNTEAFFGQGTRLTVV.

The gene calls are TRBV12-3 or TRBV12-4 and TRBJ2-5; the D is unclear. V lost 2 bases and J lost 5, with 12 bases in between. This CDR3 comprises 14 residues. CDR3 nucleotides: TGTGCCAGCAGTTTATTACTCGCAGAGGAGACCCAGTACTTC. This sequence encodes CASSLLLAEETQYF.

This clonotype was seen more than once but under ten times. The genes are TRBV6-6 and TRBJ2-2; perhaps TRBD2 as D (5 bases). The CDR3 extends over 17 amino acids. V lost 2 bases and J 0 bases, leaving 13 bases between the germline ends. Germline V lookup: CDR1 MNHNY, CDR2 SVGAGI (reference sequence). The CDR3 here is CASSYTPQRSNTGELFF. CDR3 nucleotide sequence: TGTGCCAGCAGTTACACACCTCAGCGGTCGAACACCGGGGAGCTGTTTTTT.

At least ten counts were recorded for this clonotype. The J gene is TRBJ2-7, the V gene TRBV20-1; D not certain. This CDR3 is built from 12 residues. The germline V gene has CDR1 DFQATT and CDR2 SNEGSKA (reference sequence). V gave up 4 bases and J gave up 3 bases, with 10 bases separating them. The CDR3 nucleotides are TGCAGTGCTACCACAGATGACTACGAGCAGTACTTC. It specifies CSATTDDYEQYF.

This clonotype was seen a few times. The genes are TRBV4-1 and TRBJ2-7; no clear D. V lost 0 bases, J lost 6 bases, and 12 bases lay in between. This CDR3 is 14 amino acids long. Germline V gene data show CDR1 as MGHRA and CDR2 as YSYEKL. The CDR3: CASSQDPAGGEQYF. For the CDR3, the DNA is TGCGCCAGCAGCCAAGATCCGGCAGGTGGCGAGCAGTACTTC.

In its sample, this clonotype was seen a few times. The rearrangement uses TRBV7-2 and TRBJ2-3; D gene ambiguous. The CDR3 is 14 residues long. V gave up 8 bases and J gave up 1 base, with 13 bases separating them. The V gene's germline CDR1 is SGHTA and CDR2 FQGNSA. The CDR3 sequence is CASSLADRTDTQYF. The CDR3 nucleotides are TGTGCCAGCTCCCTGGCAGACCGCACAGATACGCAGTATTTT.

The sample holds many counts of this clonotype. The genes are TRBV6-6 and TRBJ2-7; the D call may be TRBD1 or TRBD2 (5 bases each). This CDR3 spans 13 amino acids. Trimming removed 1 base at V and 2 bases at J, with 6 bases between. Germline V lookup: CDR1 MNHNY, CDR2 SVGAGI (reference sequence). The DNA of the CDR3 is TGTGCCAGCAGTTACTGGGGACCCTACGAGCAGTACTTC. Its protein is CASSYWGPYEQYF.

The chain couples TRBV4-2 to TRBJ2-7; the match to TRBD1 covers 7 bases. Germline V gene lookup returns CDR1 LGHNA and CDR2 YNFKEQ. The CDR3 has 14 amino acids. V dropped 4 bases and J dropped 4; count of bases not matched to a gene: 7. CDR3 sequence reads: CASSPPEGAYEQYF. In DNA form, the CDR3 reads TGTGCCAGCAGCCCCCCTGAGGGGGCATACGAGCAGTACTTC.

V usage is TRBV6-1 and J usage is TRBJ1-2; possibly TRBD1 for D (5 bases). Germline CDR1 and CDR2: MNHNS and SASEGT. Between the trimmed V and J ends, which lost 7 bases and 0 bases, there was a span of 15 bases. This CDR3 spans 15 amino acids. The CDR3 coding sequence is TGTGCCAGCATGGCGGGGACCGCTGCTAACTATGGCTACACCTTC. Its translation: CASMAGTAANYGYTF.

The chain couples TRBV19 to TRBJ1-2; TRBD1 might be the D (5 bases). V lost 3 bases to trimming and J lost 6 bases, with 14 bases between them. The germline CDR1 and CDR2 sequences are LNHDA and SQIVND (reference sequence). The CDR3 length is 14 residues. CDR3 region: CASSITRGTDGYTF. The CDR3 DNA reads TGTGCCAGTAGTATTACCCGGGGCACGGATGGCTACACCTTC.

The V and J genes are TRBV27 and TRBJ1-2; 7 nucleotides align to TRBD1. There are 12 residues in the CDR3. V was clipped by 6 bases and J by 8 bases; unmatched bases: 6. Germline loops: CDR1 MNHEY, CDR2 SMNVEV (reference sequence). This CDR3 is CASRTGPSGYTF. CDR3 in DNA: TGTGCCAGCAGGACAGGGCCAAGCGGCTACACCTTC.

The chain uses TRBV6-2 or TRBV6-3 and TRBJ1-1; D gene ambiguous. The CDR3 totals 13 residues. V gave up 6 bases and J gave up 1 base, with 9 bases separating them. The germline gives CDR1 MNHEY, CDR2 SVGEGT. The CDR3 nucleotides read TGTGCCAGCAGAGGCCATGAGAACACTGAAGCTTTCTTT. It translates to CASRGHENTEAFF.

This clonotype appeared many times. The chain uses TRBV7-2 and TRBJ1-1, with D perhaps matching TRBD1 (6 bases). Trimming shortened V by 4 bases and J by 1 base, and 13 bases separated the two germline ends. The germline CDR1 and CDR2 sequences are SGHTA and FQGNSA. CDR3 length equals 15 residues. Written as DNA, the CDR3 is TGTGCCAGCAGCTCCGGGGGGGCGGCGAACACTGAAGCTTTCTTT. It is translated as CASSSGGAANTEAFF.